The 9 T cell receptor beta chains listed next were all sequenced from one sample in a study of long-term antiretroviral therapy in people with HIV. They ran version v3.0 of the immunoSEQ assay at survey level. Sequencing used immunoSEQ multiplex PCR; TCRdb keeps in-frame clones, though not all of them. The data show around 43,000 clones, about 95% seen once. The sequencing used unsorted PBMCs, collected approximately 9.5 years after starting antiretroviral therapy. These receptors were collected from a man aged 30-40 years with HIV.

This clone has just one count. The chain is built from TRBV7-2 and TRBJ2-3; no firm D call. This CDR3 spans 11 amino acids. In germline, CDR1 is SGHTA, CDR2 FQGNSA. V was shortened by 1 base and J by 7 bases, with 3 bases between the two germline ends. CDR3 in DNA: TGTGCCAGCAGCTTAGACCATACGCAGTATTTT. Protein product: CASSLDHTQYF.

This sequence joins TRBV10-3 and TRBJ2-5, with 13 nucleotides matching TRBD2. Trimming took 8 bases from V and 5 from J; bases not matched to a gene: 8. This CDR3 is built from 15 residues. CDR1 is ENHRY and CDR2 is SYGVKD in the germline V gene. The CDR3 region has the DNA TGTGCCATCTCCGGCGGACTAGCGGGGGAGGAGACCCAGTACTTC. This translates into CAISGGLAGEETQYF.

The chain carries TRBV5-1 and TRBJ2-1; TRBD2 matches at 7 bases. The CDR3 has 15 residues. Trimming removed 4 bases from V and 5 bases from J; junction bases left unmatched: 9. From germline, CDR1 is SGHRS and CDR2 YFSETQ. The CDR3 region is CASSAPSGLNNEQFF. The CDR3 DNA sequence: TGCGCCAGCAGCGCACCTAGCGGTCTAAACAATGAGCAGTTCTTC.

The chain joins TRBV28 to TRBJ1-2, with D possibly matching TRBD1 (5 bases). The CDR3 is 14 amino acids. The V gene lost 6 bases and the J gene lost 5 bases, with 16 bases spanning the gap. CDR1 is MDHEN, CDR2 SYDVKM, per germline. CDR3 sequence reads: CASRSPGPRYGYTF. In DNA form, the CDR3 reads TGTGCCAGCAGATCCCCGGGGCCAAGATATGGCTACACCTTC.

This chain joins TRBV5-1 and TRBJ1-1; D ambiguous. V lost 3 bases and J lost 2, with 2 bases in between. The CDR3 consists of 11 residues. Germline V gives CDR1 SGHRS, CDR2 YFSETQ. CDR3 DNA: TGCGCCAGCAGCTCAAACACTGAAGCTTTCTTT. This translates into CASSSNTEAFF.

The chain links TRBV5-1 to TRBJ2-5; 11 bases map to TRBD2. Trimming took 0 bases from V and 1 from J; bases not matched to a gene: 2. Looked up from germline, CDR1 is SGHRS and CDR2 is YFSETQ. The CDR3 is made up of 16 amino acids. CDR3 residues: CASSLGTSGFQETQYF. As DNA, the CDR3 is TGCGCCAGCAGCTTGGGGACTAGCGGGTTCCAAGAGACCCAGTACTTC.

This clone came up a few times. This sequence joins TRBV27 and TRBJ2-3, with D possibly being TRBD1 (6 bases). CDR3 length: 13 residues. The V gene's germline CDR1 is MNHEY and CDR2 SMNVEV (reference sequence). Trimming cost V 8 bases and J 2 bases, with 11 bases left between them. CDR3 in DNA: TGTGCCAGCGTGGACAGCCCCACAGATACGCAGTATTTT. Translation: CASVDSPTDTQYF.

CDR3 region: CASSFDFSNEKLFF. Here the CDR3 DNA reads TGTGCCAGCTCATTCGATTTCTCCAATGAAAAACTGTTTTTT. The chain employs TRBV18 and TRBJ1-4; D is undetermined. With 5 bases removed from V and 5 bases from J, the gap between germline ends came to 12 bases. Germline V gene data show CDR1 as KGHSH and CDR2 as LQKENI. The CDR3 extends over 14 amino acids.

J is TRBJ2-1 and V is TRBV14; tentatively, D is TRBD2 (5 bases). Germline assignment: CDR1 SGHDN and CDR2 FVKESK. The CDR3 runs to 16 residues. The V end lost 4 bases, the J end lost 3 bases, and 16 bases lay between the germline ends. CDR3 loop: CASSLLDLGSYNEQFF. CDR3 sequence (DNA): TGTGCCAGCAGCCTCTTGGACCTGGGGAGCTACAATGAGCAGTTCTTC.